The present T cell receptor beta chain was sequenced within a study of cytomegalovirus exposure and HLA in healthy donors (dated by TCRdb to about 2017). For context, the study as a whole: According to a later analysis, one platform produced both the roughly 120 validation repertoires and the 670 or so repertoires of the first cohort. The study aimed to test whether signatures of past pathogen exposure could be identified by cataloging public T cell receptors. Besides the first cohort of around 700 subjects, a separate validation cohort made up of 120 different subjects was used. High-throughput TCR immunosequencing, statistical association of individual TCRs with disease status, and machine learning were combined to predict cytomegalovirus infection status.

Donors formed part of the validation cohort, which comprised 95 to 150 subjects and was distinct from the first cohort of 670 or so subjects. The library was built by means of the immunoSEQ multiplex PCR assay. The authors processed their data as follows. A statistical classification framework was built to diagnose cytomegalovirus status from the catalog of TCR beta chain sequences. TCRdb stores this immuneACCESS table with in-frame sequences only. Part of the clones is absent; in the studies checked, under half of the shortfall reflects unresolved V genes, and no reason is known for the rest. From that table come the V and J calls and clone size; the DNA was used to work out D and trimming. The sample table lists about 220,000 clones, around nine tenths of them with a count of one. The ten largest clones add up to approximately 0.99% of the sample. This clone has at least ten counts. The specificity of this receptor is unknown. Base qualities are not at hand, and no much larger clone is one base apart.

Study-wide findings and limitations: Most TCR sequences were seen in very few donors, while some public TCRs were found in many individuals. The authors suggested that the approach could potentially be generalized to other disease states and immunological phenotypes. Of the cluster scores, 85% to 95% were above 0 in a later analysis, which found that TCRs clustered in the first cohort also tended to co-occur in the 120 validation repertoires. A later analysis had no HLA typing for the validation cohort, so co-occurrence there was scored across all 120 or so repertoires. In vitro tests confirmed that three of the cytomegalovirus-associated TCR beta chains recognize cytomegalovirus antigens. Cytomegalovirus status was reported to be diagnosed by the classifier with high specificity and sensitivity in both the original and validation cohorts. The study gave a list of more than 150 TCR beta chains associated with cytomegalovirus.

This clonotype was sampled from a woman younger than 30 in good health and CMV-seronegative. Sequencing was performed on PBMCs.

The CDR3 loop reads CASSVGLAGNTIYF. The DNA is as follows: TGTGCCAGCAGCGTAGGGCTGGCTGGAAACACCATATATTTT. This chain is built from TRBV9 and TRBJ1-3, with the D gene too uncertain to name. Via the germline V gene, CDR1 is SGDLS and CDR2 YYNGEE. The CDR3, from cysteine to phenylalanine, totals 14 residues. The sequence is cut down to CDR3 DNA, 42 bases in frame from base 1. The V end loses 0 bases and the J end loses 2 bases, and a stretch of 6 bases separates them.